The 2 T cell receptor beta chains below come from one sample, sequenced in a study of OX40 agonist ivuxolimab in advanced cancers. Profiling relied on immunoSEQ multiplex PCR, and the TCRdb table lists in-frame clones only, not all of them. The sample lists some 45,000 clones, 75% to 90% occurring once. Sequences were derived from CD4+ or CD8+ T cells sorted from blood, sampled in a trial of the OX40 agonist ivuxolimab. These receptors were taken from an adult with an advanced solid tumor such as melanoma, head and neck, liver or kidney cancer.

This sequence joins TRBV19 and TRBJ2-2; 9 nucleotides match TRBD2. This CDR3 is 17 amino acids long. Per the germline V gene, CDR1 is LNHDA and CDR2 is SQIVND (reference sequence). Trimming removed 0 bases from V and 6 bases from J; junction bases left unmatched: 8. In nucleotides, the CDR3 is TGTGCCAGTAGTATAGATCCCCTAGCGGGGAGGGCCGGGGAGCTGTTTTTT. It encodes CASSIDPLAGRAGELFF.

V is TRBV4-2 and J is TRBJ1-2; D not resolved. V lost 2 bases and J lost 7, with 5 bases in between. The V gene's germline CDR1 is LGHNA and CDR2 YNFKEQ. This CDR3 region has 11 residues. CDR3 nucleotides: TGTGCCAGCAGCCAATTAGGTGGCTACACCTTC. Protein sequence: CASSQLGGYTF.